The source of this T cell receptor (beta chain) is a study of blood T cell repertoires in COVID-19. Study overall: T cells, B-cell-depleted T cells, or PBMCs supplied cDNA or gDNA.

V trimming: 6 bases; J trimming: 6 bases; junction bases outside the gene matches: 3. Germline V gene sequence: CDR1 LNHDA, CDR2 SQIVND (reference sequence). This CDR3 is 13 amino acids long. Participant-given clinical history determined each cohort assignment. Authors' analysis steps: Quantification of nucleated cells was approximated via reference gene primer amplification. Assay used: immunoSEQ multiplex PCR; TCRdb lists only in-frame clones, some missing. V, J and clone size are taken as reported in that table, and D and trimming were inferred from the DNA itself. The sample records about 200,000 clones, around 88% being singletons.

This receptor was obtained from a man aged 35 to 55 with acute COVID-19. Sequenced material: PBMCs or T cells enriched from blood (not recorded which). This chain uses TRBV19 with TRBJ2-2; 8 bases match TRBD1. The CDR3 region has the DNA TGTGCCAGTAGGCCAGGGGGCCCCGGGGAGCTGTTTTTT. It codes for CASRPGGPGELFF. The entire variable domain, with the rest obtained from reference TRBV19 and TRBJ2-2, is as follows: DGGITQSPKYLFRKEGQNVTLSCEQNLNHDAMYWYRQDPGQGLRLIYYSQIVNDFQKGDIAEGYSVSREKKESFPLTVTSAQKNPTAFYLCASRPGGPGELFFGEGSRLTVL.